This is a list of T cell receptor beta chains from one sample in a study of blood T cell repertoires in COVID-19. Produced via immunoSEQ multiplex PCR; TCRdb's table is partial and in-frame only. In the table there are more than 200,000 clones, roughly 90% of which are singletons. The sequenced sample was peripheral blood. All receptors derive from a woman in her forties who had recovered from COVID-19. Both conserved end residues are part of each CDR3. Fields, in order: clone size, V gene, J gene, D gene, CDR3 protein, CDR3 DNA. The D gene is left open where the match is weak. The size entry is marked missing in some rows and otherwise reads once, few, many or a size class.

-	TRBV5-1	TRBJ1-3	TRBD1	CASRPSPGQGSGNTIYF	TGCGCCAGCCGACCTTCGCCGGGACAGGGATCTGGAAACACCATATATTTT
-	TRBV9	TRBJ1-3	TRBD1	CASSVVGTGVGNTIYF	TGTGCCAGCAGCGTAGTAGGGACAGGGGTCGGAAACACCATATATTTT
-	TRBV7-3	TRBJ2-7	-	CASSPSGGWSYEQYF	TGTGCCAGCAGCCCATCAGGGGGGTGGTCCTACGAGCAGTACTTC
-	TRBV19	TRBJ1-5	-	CASTTWGGGPGVNQPQHF	TGTGCCAGTACCACCTGGGGCGGGGGCCCGGGGGTCAATCAGCCCCAGCATTTT
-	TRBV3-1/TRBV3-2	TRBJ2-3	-	CASRLSQLSTDTQYF	TGTGCCAGCAGACTATCTCAGCTAAGCACAGATACGCAGTATTTT
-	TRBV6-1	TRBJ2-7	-	CASSESSYEQYF	TGTGCCAGCAGTGAATCTTCCTACGAGCAGTACTTC
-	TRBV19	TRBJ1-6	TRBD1	CASSKGQENSPLHF	TGTGCCAGTAGTAAGGGACAGGAGAATTCACCCCTCCACTTT
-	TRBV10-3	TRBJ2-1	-	CAISEATTNNEQFF	TGTGCCATCAGTGAGGCCACTACCAACAATGAGCAGTTCTTC
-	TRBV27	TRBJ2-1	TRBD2	CASSFWREGHNEQFF	TGTGCCAGCAGTTTCTGGCGGGAGGGCCACAATGAGCAGTTCTTC
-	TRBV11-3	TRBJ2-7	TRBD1	CASSHDRAAYEQYF	TGTGCCAGCAGCCACGACAGGGCCGCCTACGAGCAGTACTTC
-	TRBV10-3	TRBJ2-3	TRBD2	CATMTSGGTDTQYF	TGTGCCACCATGACTAGCGGGGGGACAGATACGCAGTATTTT
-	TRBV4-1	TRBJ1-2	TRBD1	CASSQPSGQASNYGYTF	TGCGCCAGCAGCCAGCCTTCCGGACAGGCCTCTAACTATGGCTACACCTTC
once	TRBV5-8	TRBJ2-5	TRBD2	CASSWGLAGGETQYF	TGTGCCAGCAGCTGGGGACTAGCGGGAGGAGAGACCCAGTACTTC
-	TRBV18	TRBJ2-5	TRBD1	CASSQQGQETQYF	TGTGCCAGCTCTCAACAGGGGCAAGAGACCCAGTACTTC
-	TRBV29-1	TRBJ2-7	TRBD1	CSVARDRGHVEQYF	TGCAGCGTTGCCCGGGACAGGGGGCACGTCGAGCAGTACTTC
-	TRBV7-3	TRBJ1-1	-	CASSLWGGEPNTEAFF	TGTGCCAGCAGCCTATGGGGGGGCGAACCGAACACTGAAGCTTTCTTT
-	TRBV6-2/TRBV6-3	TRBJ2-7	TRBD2	CASSYSLLLAGFTYEQYF	TGTGCCAGCAGTTACTCTTTACTTCTAGCGGGCTTCACCTACGAGCAGTACTTC
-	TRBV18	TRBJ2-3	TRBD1	CASSSTGGSDTQYF	TGTGCCAGCTCATCGACAGGGGGGTCAGATACGCAGTATTTT
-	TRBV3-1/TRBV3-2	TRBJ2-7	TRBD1	CASSQGSGRGLSYEQYF	TGTGCCAGCAGCCAAGGTTCCGGCAGGGGGCTATCCTACGAGCAGTACTTC
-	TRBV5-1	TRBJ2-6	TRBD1	CASSFGQGGSGANVLTF	TGCGCCAGCAGCTTCGGACAGGGAGGCTCTGGGGCCAACGTCCTGACTTTC
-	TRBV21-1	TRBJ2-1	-	CASIGQGSVNEQFF	TGTGCCAGCATTGGACAGGGTAGCGTCAATGAGCAGTTCTTC
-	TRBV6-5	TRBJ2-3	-	CASGRQFTDTQYF	TGTGCCAGCGGTCGACAGTTCACAGATACGCAGTATTTT
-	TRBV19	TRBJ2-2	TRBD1	CASSTRQGRNTGELFF	TGTGCCAGTAGTACTAGACAGGGACGGAACACCGGGGAGCTGTTTTTT
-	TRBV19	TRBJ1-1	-	CASSRELNTEAFF	TGTGCCAGTAGTAGGGAGTTGAACACTGAAGCTTTCTTT
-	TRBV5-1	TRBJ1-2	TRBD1	CASSLGQGSYGYTF	TGCGCCAGCAGTCTAGGACAGGGGAGCTATGGCTACACCTTC
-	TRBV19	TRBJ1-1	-	CASIGVLNTEAFF	TGTGCCAGTATAGGGGTCTTGAACACTGAAGCTTTCTTT
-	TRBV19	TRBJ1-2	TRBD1	CASSIGGQGLRYGYTF	TGTGCCAGTAGTATAGGAGGACAGGGGCTTCGGTATGGCTACACCTTC
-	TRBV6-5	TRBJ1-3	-	CASSPREAGNTIYF	TGTGCCAGCAGTCCGAGAGAGGCTGGAAACACCATATATTTT
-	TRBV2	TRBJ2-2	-	CASSEARGLGNTGELFF	TGTGCCAGCAGTGAAGCACGAGGTCTCGGCAACACCGGGGAGCTGTTTTTT